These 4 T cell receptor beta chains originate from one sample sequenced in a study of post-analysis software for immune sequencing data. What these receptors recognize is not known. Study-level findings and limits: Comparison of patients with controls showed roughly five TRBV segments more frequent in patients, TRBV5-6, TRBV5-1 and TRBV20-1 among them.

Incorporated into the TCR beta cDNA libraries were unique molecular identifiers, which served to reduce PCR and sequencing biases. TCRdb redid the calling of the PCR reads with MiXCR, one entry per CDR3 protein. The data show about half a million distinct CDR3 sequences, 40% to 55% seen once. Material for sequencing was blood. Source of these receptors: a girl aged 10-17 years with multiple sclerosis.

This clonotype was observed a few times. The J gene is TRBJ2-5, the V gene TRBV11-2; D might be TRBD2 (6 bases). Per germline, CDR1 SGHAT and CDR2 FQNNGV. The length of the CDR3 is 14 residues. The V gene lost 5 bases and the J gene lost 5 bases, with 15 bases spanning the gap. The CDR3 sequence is CASSEAGSWETQYF. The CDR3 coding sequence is TGTGCCAGCAGCGAAGCGGGCTCCTGGGAGACCCAGTACTTC.

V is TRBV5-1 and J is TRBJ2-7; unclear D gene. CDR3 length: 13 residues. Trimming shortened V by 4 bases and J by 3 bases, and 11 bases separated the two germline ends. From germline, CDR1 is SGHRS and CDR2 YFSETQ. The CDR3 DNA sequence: TGCGCCAGCAGCGGCGGCTGGCTCTACGAGCAGTACTTC. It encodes CASSGGWLYEQYF.

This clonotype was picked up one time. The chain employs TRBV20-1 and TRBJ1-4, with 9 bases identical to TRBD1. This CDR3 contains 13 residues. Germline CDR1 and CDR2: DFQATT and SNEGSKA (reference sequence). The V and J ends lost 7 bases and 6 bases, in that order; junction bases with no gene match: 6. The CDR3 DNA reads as TGCAGTGTTCCGACAGGGGGGGATGAAAAACTGTTTTTT. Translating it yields CSVPTGGDEKLFF.

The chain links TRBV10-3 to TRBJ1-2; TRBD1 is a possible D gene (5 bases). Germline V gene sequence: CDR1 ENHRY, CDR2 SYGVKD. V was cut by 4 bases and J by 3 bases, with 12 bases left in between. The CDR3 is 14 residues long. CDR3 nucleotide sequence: TGTGCCATCAGTGGACAGCGAGCTCACTATGGCTACACCTTC. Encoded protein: CAISGQRAHYGYTF.